Following are 14 T cell receptor beta chains from one sample sequenced in a study of cytomegalovirus exposure and HLA in healthy donors. It was with 60 Vbeta and 13 Jbeta primers that the PCR ran. Only in-frame clones appear in the TCRdb table, and some are missing; sequencing was by immunoSEQ multiplex PCR. The table lists 110,000 or so clones, about 81% of them singletons. The sequenced sample consisted of PBMCs. These receptor sequences come from a man between 35 and 55 years old in good health and CMV-seronegative.

This clone was picked up a small number of times. Sequence at one end of the junction differs from germline and may be a read error. This sequence joins TRBV7-7 and TRBJ2-2, with 8 bases that match TRBD2. The CDR3 is made up of 17 amino acids. Germline assignment: CDR1 SSHAT and CDR2 FNYEAQ (reference sequence). CDR3 sequence: CASSLSPGLGVTGELFF. The CDR3 DNA follows: TGTGCTAGCAGCTTATCCCCGGGACTAGGGGTTACCGGGGAGCTGTTTTTT.

This clone was picked up a small number of times. The chain is built from TRBV2 and TRBJ1-5; D is unresolved. Trimming left V 6 bases short and J 2 bases short, with 8 bases between. This CDR3 spans 13 amino acids. Looked up from germline, CDR1 is SNHLY and CDR2 is FYNNEI. The CDR3 DNA follows: TGTGCCAGCAGGGAGAAGGGCAATCAGCCCCAGCATTTT. Protein sequence: CASREKGNQPQHF.

The chain links TRBV6-4 to TRBJ2-7; D ambiguous. CDR3 size: 9 residues. Germline-derived CDR1 and CDR2 are MRHNA and SNTAGT. Trimming left V 10 bases short and J 2 bases short, with 3 bases between. DNA of the CDR3: TGTGCCACTCCCTACGAGCAGTACTTC. Translated, it gives CATPYEQYF.

The gene calls are TRBV7-6 and TRBJ2-5, with TRBD2 matching 9 bases. With 5 bases clipped from V and 5 bases from J, the junction kept 3 bases outside the gene matches. Germline CDR1 SGHVS, CDR2 FNYEAQ. The CDR3 runs 13 residues. The CDR3 bases are TGTGCCAGCAGCCACGCGGGGGGGGAGACCCAGTACTTC. Translation: CASSHAGGETQYF.

The V and J genes are TRBV29-1 and TRBJ2-2; possibly TRBD2 for D (6 bases). The CDR3 loop spans 16 amino acids. In germline, CDR1 is SQVTM, CDR2 ANQGSEA. The ends were cut back, 7 bases at V and 0 bases at J, with 18 bases in the middle. This chain's CDR3 is CSAGSLSGSNTGELFF. The CDR3 region has the DNA TGCAGCGCCGGGTCCCTTAGCGGATCGAACACCGGGGAGCTGTTTTTT.

The chain employs TRBV7-9 and TRBJ2-5, with D tentatively TRBD1 (5 bases). This CDR3 spans 13 amino acids. The germline V and J ends were trimmed by 3 bases and 1 base, with 6 bases remaining between them. Germline CDR1 SEHNR, CDR2 FQNEAQ (reference sequence). The CDR3 DNA follows: TGTGCCAGCAGCTTCCAGGGCCAAGAGACCCAGTACTTC. Translated: CASSFQGQETQYF.

The chain has TRBV7-2 and TRBJ1-2; no clear D gene. V lost 3 bases and J lost 2, with 7 bases in between. The CDR3 is made up of 13 amino acids. Germline loops: CDR1 SGHTA, CDR2 FQGNSA. The CDR3 nucleotides read TGTGCCAGCAGCTTTGAGCGGAACTATGGCTACACCTTC. This gives the protein CASSFERNYGYTF.

V gene TRBV15 combines with J gene TRBJ2-1; 12 bases match TRBD2. Unmatched junction bases numbered 4, after V lost 0 bases and J lost 7 bases. This CDR3 contains 16 residues. Germline V gives CDR1 LNHNV, CDR2 YYDKDF (reference sequence). The CDR3 bases are TGTGCCACCAGCAGAGATAGAACTAGCGGGGGGAATGAGCAGTTCTTC. This encodes CATSRDRTSGGNEQFF.

V gene TRBV7-9 combines with J gene TRBJ2-7; tentatively, D is TRBD1 (5 bases). V was cut by 3 bases and J by 5 bases, with 14 bases left in between. Germline-derived CDR1 and CDR2 are SEHNR and FQNEAQ (reference sequence). The CDR3 loop spans 14 amino acids. CDR3 coding DNA: TGTGCCAGCAGCTTCCAGGGTGGGGTCAACGAGCAGTACTTC. Protein sequence: CASSFQGGVNEQYF.

This sequence joins TRBV6-5 and TRBJ2-7, with 8 bases that match TRBD2. This CDR3 is built from 16 residues. Germline V gene lookup returns CDR1 MNHEY and CDR2 SVGAGI. With V trimmed by 0 bases and J by 6 bases, 10 bases remained unmatched. CDR3 in amino acids: CASSYSNFGGALEQYF. CDR3 DNA sequence: TGTGCCAGCAGTTACTCGAATTTCGGGGGGGCTCTCGAGCAGTACTTC.

This clone was observed a few times. The chain is built from TRBV5-5 and TRBJ2-5; 7 bases agree with TRBD2. The CDR3 is 15 residues long. Germline V CDR1 and CDR2: SGHKS, YYEKEE (reference sequence). The V and J ends lost 0 bases and 4 bases, in that order; junction bases with no gene match: 6. The CDR3 coding sequence is TGTGCCAGCAGCTTGGGGGAGGGCATAGCAGAGACCCAGTACTTC. The encoded protein is CASSLGEGIAETQYF.

The rearrangement uses TRBV29-1 and TRBJ1-1; no definite D call. The length of the CDR3 is 14 residues. The V gene lost 7 bases and the J gene lost 8 bases, with 23 bases spanning the gap. The germline gives CDR1 SQVTM, CDR2 ANQGSEA. CDR3 sequence: CSGAFGLVGREAFF. As DNA, the CDR3 is TGCAGCGGCGCCTTTGGACTGGTAGGAAGGGAAGCTTTCTTT.

The chain joins TRBV30 to TRBJ1-2; 7 nucleotides match TRBD1. The V gene end was trimmed by 4 bases and the J gene end by 8 bases; junction bases not matched to a gene: 13. The germline V gene has CDR1 GTSNPN and CDR2 SVGIG (reference sequence). The CDR3 runs to 14 residues. For the CDR3, the DNA is TGTGCCTGGATCCTAGTAGGGACAGTAAACGGCTACACCTTC. This sequence encodes CAWILVGTVNGYTF.

V is TRBV6-6 and J is TRBJ1-6, with TRBD1 identical over 9 bases. Per the germline V gene, CDR1 is MNHNY and CDR2 is SVGAGI (reference sequence). This CDR3 has 15 residues. J gave up 6 bases and V 2 bases, and 2 bases lay outside the gene matches. The CDR3 DNA is TGTGCCAGCAGTTACACGACAGGGGGTAATTCACCCCTCCACTTT. Amino acid sequence: CASSYTTGGNSPLHF.